Listed here are 14 T cell receptor beta chains from one sample, sequenced in a study of T-cell reconstitution after alpha-beta-depleted transplantation in children. Unique molecular identifiers tagged the TCRbeta library. MiXCR was run by TCRdb on the PCR reads, yielding one entry per CDR3 protein. Among over 200,000 distinct CDR3 sequences listed, about a tenth were seen once. Specimen: PBMCs, collected before TCRalphabeta/CD19-depleted stem cell transplant. The receptors were sampled from a child in the first two years of life with acute myeloid leukemia, due to receive a stem cell transplant.

At least ten counts were recorded for this clonotype. The chain's CDR3 is CSARGTSGTDTQYF. Written as DNA, the CDR3 is TGCAGTGCTAGAGGGACTAGCGGCACAGATACGCAGTATTTT. The V and J genes are TRBV20-1 and TRBJ2-3; 9 positions match TRBD2. The CDR3 is 14 amino acids. The V gene end was trimmed by 1 base and the J gene end by 1 base; junction bases not matched to a gene: 0. The germline V gene has CDR1 DFQATT and CDR2 SNEGSKA (reference sequence).

This clonotype was found many times. This rearrangement joins TRBV21-1 to TRBJ2-6. TRBV21-1 is noted as a pseudogene. The CDR3 covers 16 residues. This chain's CDR3 is CASSRRRCSGANVLTF. The CDR3, as DNA: TGTGCCAGCAGCCGTCGACGGTGCTCTGGGGCCAACGTCCTGACTTTC.

There are many counts of this clonotype. CDR3 sequence reads: CASGPDSPKNIQYF. The CDR3, as DNA: TGCGCCAGCGGACCAGATTCCCCCAAAAACATTCAGTACTTC. The V and J genes are TRBV5-1 and TRBJ2-4; unclear D gene. The V and J ends lost 7 bases and 2 bases respectively, with 13 bases between them. The CDR3 is 14 amino acids. Germline-derived CDR1 and CDR2 are SGHRS and YFSETQ.

With regard to this clonotype: This may arise from a read error, as a much more abundant clone is one base away. This chain joins TRBV3-1 and TRBJ2-7, with 12 bases lining up with TRBD2. The CDR3 has 15 amino acids. Germline CDR1 LGHDT, CDR2 YNNKEL (reference sequence). After removal of 6 bases from V and 9 bases from J, the junction contained 12 bases not matched to a gene. The CDR3 DNA reads TGTGCCAGCAGGCAGACTAGCGGGAGCAGGAACGCGCAGTACTTC. It yields the protein CASRQTSGSRNAQYF.

This clonotype was seen ten or more times. The chain is built from TRBV3-1 and TRBJ1-6, with a tentative D call TRBD1 (6 bases). CDR1 and CDR2 from the germline V gene are LGHDT and YNNKEL (reference sequence). V was cut by 4 bases and J by 13 bases, with 20 bases left in between. This CDR3 comprises 15 residues. CDR3 in amino acids: CASSPTGTVAKPLHF. The CDR3 bases are TGTGCCAGCAGCCCGACAGGCACGGTAGCTAAGCCCCTCCACTTT.

In this sample, this clonotype turned up many times. The genes are TRBV5-1 and TRBJ2-4; D is undetermined. The CDR3 is made up of 16 amino acids. Germline assignment: CDR1 SGHRS and CDR2 YFSETQ. V lost 0 bases and J lost 5, with 15 bases in between. The CDR3 sequence: CASSLAYFGSQNIQYF. In DNA form, the CDR3 reads TGCGCCAGCAGCTTGGCCTATTTTGGGTCGCAAAACATTCAGTACTTC.

This clonotype was seen a handful of times. The genes are TRBV5-1 and TRBJ2-7; D is undetermined. Germline CDR1 SGHRS, CDR2 YFSETQ. V lost 5 bases, J lost 1 base, and 7 bases lay in between. The CDR3 has 12 amino acids. The DNA for the CDR3 is TGCGCCAGCAGTGTGTCTTCCTACGAGCAGTACTTC. Protein sequence: CASSVSSYEQYF. The full variable domain, in which reference TRBV5-1 and TRBJ2-7 provide the parts outside the CDR3, is KAGVTQTPRYLIKTRGQQVTLSCSPISGHRSVSWYQQTPGQGLQFLFEYFSETQRNKGNFPGRFSGRQFSNSRSEMNVSTLELGDSALYLCASSVSSYEQYFGPGTRLTVT.

This clonotype was detected only a few times. The chain uses TRBV11-2 and TRBJ2-3; D unresolved. In germline, CDR1 is SGHAT, CDR2 FQNNGV. Trimming stripped 7 bases from V and 0 bases from J, with 8 bases between. CDR3 size: 13 residues. CDR3 protein: CASKTYSTDTQYF. The CDR3 bases are TGTGCCAGCAAAACTTATAGCACAGATACGCAGTATTTT.

This clonotype was counted at least ten times. This chain connects TRBV19 to TRBJ2-2; D remains unclear. The V and J ends lost 3 bases and 5 bases respectively, with 10 bases between them. CDR3 length equals 14 residues. Germline loops: CDR1 LNHDA, CDR2 SQIVND (reference sequence). The CDR3 sequence: CASSILSETGELFF. CDR3 nucleotide sequence: TGTGCCAGTAGTATTCTCTCGGAAACCGGGGAGCTGTTTTTT. Variable domain in full (rest from reference TRBV19 and TRBJ2-2): DGGITQSPKYLFRKEGQNVTLSCEQNLNHDAMYWYRQDPGQGLRLIYYSQIVNDFQKGDIAEGYSVSREKKESFPLTVTSAQKNPTAFYLCASSILSETGELFFGEGSRLTVL.

This clonotype has ten or more counts. The junction shows a germline mismatch at one end, possibly a read error. V and J are TRBV20-1 and TRBJ2-7, with 11 bases identical to TRBD2. This CDR3 contains 17 residues. The germline gives CDR1 DFQATT, CDR2 SNEGSKA (reference sequence). Here the CDR3 DNA reads TGCAGTGCCAGAGGGATAGTAGCGGGGGGGCCTAGTTACGAGCAGTACTTC. This sequence encodes CSARGIVAGGPSYEQYF.

At least ten counts were recorded for this clonotype. The chain couples TRBV10-3 to TRBJ2-7; 10 bases are shared with TRBD2. The CDR3 consists of 13 residues. CDR1 is ENHRY and CDR2 is SYGVKD in the germline V gene. The junction had 0 bases not matched to a gene; V was cut back by 7 bases and J by 0 bases. The CDR3 bases are TGTGCCATCACTAGCGGGAGCTCCTACGAGCAGTACTTC. It codes for CAITSGSSYEQYF.

This clonotype came up many times. The V gene is TRBV5-1, the J gene TRBJ2-3, with a weak D call TRBD2 (6 bases). CDR1 is SGHRS, CDR2 YFSETQ, per germline. The germline V and J ends were trimmed by 0 bases and 5 bases, with 19 bases remaining between them. CDR3 length: 17 residues. The CDR3 sequence: CASSLGLAPRSQDTQYF. The CDR3 region has the DNA TGCGCCAGCAGCTTGGGGCTAGCGCCCAGGAGTCAAGATACGCAGTATTTT.

At least ten counts were recorded for this clonotype. J is TRBJ2-7 and V is TRBV20-1; D may be TRBD1 (6 bases). Germline CDR1 is DFQATT and CDR2 is SNEGSKA (reference sequence). V was clipped by 4 bases and J by 3 bases, with 16 bases between them. This CDR3 has 14 residues. The CDR3 protein is CSAMDSRTLYEQYF. CDR3 coding DNA: TGCAGTGCTATGGACAGCCGTACCCTCTACGAGCAGTACTTC.

At least ten counts were recorded for this clonotype. The CDR3, as DNA: TGCGCCAGCAGTGATCGTTGGGACAACAGGCGCTACGAGCAGTACTTC. Its translation is CASSDRWDNRRYEQYF. The chain links TRBV10-2 to TRBJ2-7; maybe TRBD1 (6 bases). Trimming removed 3 bases from V and 3 bases from J, with 18 bases in between. Germline V gene lookup returns CDR1 WSHSY and CDR2 SAAADI. The CDR3 has 16 amino acids.